This T cell receptor beta chain was obtained from a study of OX40 agonist ivuxolimab in advanced cancers. Background for the entire study: The costimulatory receptor OX40 (CD134) was targeted by ivuxolimab, a fully human IgG2 agonistic monoclonal antibody. Among the roughly 50 dose-escalation patients, around 19 had hepatocellular carcinoma, 15 or so melanoma, 9 renal cell carcinoma and 9 head and neck cancer. In the dose-escalation cohort, around four fifths of patients were male, and the mean age was roughly 60 years, with a range of roughly 20 to 85. Patients were allowed to have had prior anti-PD-1, anti-PD-L1 or anti-CTLA-4 therapy, and less than 45% of the dose-escalation patients had previously received checkpoint inhibitors. Three dose-escalation patients achieved partial responses, one with hepatocellular carcinoma and two with cutaneous melanoma. Peripheral TCRbeta sequencing aimed to test whether ivuxolimab altered TCR sequence diversity and caused clonal T-cell expansion. Intravenous ivuxolimab was administered to patients every 2 weeks at six dose levels: 0.01, 0.1, 0.3, 1.5, 3 and 10 mg/kg. The monotherapy dose-escalation portion (N ≈ 52 patients) of the phase I ivuxolimab trial is reported in the paper.

Points the paper makes about the study in general: The antigen specificity of the clonally expanded peripheral T cells was not determined. In partial responders in the 0.1-3.0 mg/kg groups, normalized peripheral clonal expansion was found to be among the lowest, especially among CD8+ T cells. On average, CD8+ T cells showed more expanded clones than CD4+ T cells after ivuxolimab. Low levels of normalized T-cell clonal expansion were also seen in some patients who did not respond. At doses of 0.1 to 3.0 mg/kg, clonal expansion of both CD4+ and CD8+ blood T cells was observed from baseline to week 6.

To sequence the TCRbeta CDR3 region, genomic DNA was isolated from the sorted cells. The immunoSEQ Assay was used for sequencing of TCRbeta CDR3 regions. Entries here come from immuneACCESS through TCRdb and include only in-frame sequences with V and J called. Some clones fail to appear in such tables; in the studies checked, an unresolved V gene covers under half of the shortfall, and the cause of the remainder is unknown. This sample gives roughly 17,000 clones in total; roughly 73% of them show up just once. Together, the top ten hold approximately 19% of the sample. Worth noting for this clone: What antigen it recognizes has not been identified. No much larger clone is present one base from it, and per-base qualities are unavailable.

CDR1 is given as LNHDA and CDR2 as SQIVND, both from the germline V gene (reference sequence). From cysteine to phenylalanine, the CDR3 is 14 amino acids long. The retained sequence is limited to the CDR3, 42 bases, with the frame set at the first base. Trimming at the junction amounts to 6 bases on V and 7 bases on J, and the germline ends lie 18 bases apart. Patients with autoimmune disease history or receiving systemic immunosuppression were excluded from the trial. In every dose cohort, peripheral blood was drawn for TCR sequencing at baseline, cycle 4 day 1, and cycle 7 day 1. Samples were obtained from an open-label, multicenter, first-in-human phase I dose-escalation trial of ivuxolimab. The trial enrolled adults with locally advanced or metastatic head and neck squamous cell, hepatocellular, melanoma or renal cell carcinoma. Before TCR sequencing, CD4+ T cells and CD8+ T cells were sorted from peripheral blood as separate populations.

The sample was CD4+ or CD8+ T cells sorted from blood, taken in a trial of the OX40 agonist ivuxolimab. The chain is assembled from TRBV19 and TRBJ1-1; the D gene is possibly TRBD1, with 6 bases matching. This sequence was found in an adult with an advanced solid tumor such as melanoma, head and neck, liver or kidney cancer. The sequenced DNA: TGTGCCAGTAGCCCAAGGGGGGGCACTCTTGAAGCTTTCTTT. It translates to CASSPRGGTLEAFF.